The present TCR beta chain was sequenced within a study of vaccination and CD4 T cells after COVID-19. The wider study: After nasal swab PCR-confirmed SARS-CoV-2, nine convalescents had mild disease and one severe. Convalescent donors were composed of six males and four females, of whom two were Hispanic.

The treatment denotes: roughly 10-day PBMC culture with coronavirus spike peptide pools or control peptides (ViraFEST assay). ViraFEST stimulated the growth of antigen-specific T cells using peptide pools and subsequently profiled their TCRs by sequencing. Oncomine TCR Beta short-read sequencing was applied to DNA from cultured CD4+ T cells. Genomic DNA from cultured CD4+ T cells was extracted. A single record per CDR3 protein comes from TCRdb applying MiXCR to the PCR reads. The data contain about 13,000 distinct CDR3 sequences, approximately 45% of them singletons. Of note for this clonotype: The antigen is undetermined.

This TCR was recovered from a human donor who had recovered from COVID-19. The sample comprised CD4+ T cells from blood, cultured in vitro.

The CDR3 is CASSEGNKGVRDTQYF. DNA for the CDR3: TGTGCCAGCAGTGAAGGAAATAAGGGGGTCAGAGATACGCAGTATTTT. The V call is TRBV6-1, the J call TRBJ2-3; maybe TRBD1 (6 bases). The CDR3 has 16 residues. Germline lookup yields CDR1 MNHNS and CDR2 SASEGT. V was pared by 1 base and J by 5 bases, with 16 bases between.